The 22 T cell receptor beta chains reported below all come from one sample, sequenced in a study of OX40 agonist ivuxolimab in advanced cancers. This table comes from immunoSEQ multiplex PCR, and its TCRdb copy is limited to in-frame clones, with some not included. The repertoire holds about 100,000 clones, with about 91% as singletons. Sequences were derived from CD4+ or CD8+ T cells sorted from blood, sampled in a trial of the OX40 agonist ivuxolimab. Source of these receptors: an adult with an advanced solid tumor such as melanoma, head and neck, liver or kidney cancer.

This sequence joins TRBV2 and TRBJ1-1; D remains unclear. Germline values: CDR1 SNHLY, CDR2 FYNNEI. The germline V and J ends were trimmed by 5 bases and 0 bases, with 7 bases remaining between them. The CDR3 runs to 13 residues. The CDR3 loop is CASSFRLNTEAFF. In nucleotides, the CDR3 is TGTGCCAGCAGTTTCCGCTTGAACACTGAAGCTTTCTTT.

The chain joins TRBV9 to TRBJ2-7, with 8 nucleotides matching TRBD2. The length of the CDR3 is 17 residues. The V segment lost 0 bases and the J segment 6 bases; nucleotides outside the gene matches: 14. Germline values: CDR1 SGDLS, CDR2 YYNGEE. CDR3 nucleotide sequence: TGTGCCAGCAGCGTAGGCGCAAGCGGGGGAACAAGATCCGAGCAGTACTTC. It is translated as CASSVGASGGTRSEQYF.

The V call is TRBV7-9, the J call TRBJ1-5; D not resolved. The CDR3 contains 11 residues. Germline CDR1 is SEHNR and CDR2 is FQNEAQ (reference sequence). Trimming removed 2 bases at V and 9 bases at J, with 5 bases between. CDR3 amino acids: CASSLFGPQHF. The CDR3 bases are TGTGCCAGCAGCTTATTCGGGCCCCAGCATTTT.

The chain combines TRBV5-4 with TRBJ1-2, with D perhaps matching TRBD1 (5 bases). Germline loops: CDR1 SGHNT, CDR2 YYREEE (reference sequence). The CDR3 length is 14 residues. V lost 5 bases, J lost 1 base, and 12 bases lay in between. Here the CDR3 reads CASSWDPDNYGYTF. The CDR3 nucleotides read TGTGCCAGCAGTTGGGACCCCGATAACTATGGCTACACCTTC.

This clone was counted between two and nine times. The chain employs TRBV6-1 and TRBJ2-7; 8 bases map to TRBD2. The CDR3 runs 16 residues. V gave up 2 bases and J gave up 6 bases; unmatched junction bases: 12. Looked up from germline, CDR1 is MNHNS and CDR2 is SASEGT. The CDR3 DNA sequence: TGTGCCAGCAGTGAAAGAGGGACTAGTCGGTCGGGCGAGCAGTACTTC. This sequence encodes CASSERGTSRSGEQYF.

The V call is TRBV6-5, the J call TRBJ1-2; 7 bases fit TRBD1. CDR3 length equals 16 residues. V dropped 3 bases and J dropped 1; count of bases not matched to a gene: 8. Germline V gene sequence: CDR1 MNHEY, CDR2 SVGAGI. The CDR3 bases are TGTGCCAGCAGTTATACAGGGGCCCCACTTAACTATGGCTACACCTTC. It codes for CASSYTGAPLNYGYTF.

V gene TRBV5-1 combines with J gene TRBJ2-1, with TRBD2 identical over 13 bases. Germline V lookup: CDR1 SGHRS, CDR2 YFSETQ. The CDR3 is made up of 15 amino acids. V shed 0 bases and J 11 bases; nucleotides not matched to a gene: 5. The DNA of the CDR3 is TGCGCCAGCAGCTTGGTAGGACTAGCGGGGGCCCAGCAGTTCTTC. Protein: CASSLVGLAGAQQFF.

The CDR3 spells CASSLGGLLTGELFF. DNA of the CDR3: TGTGCCAGCAGCTTAGGGGGACTTCTCACCGGGGAGCTGTTTTTT. The chain employs TRBV11-2 and TRBJ2-2; a possible D gene is TRBD2 (6 bases). V gave up 1 base and J gave up 4 bases, with 10 bases separating them. CDR1 SGHAT and CDR2 FQNNGV come from the germline V gene. This CDR3 contains 15 residues.

As DNA, the CDR3 is TGTGCCAGCAGCTTAACCGGGGGGCAATACAATGAGCAGTTCTTC. Its protein product is CASSLTGGQYNEQFF. This chain uses TRBV7-2 with TRBJ2-1; perhaps TRBD2 as D (7 bases). CDR3 length: 15 residues. The V end lost 2 bases, the J end lost 4 bases, and 12 bases lay between the germline ends. Germline V gives CDR1 SGHTA, CDR2 FQGNSA.

V usage is TRBV6-6 and J usage is TRBJ1-2; possible D gene TRBD1, 6 bases. The CDR3 extends over 16 amino acids. The germline V and J ends were trimmed by 5 bases and 6 bases, with 22 bases remaining between them. Germline V lookup: CDR1 MNHNY, CDR2 SVGAGI (reference sequence). In DNA form, the CDR3 reads TGTGCCAGCAGTCCCCGCGGGGGAGACAGGCGGGATGGCTACACCTTC. Protein: CASSPRGGDRRDGYTF.

The CDR3 here is CASSALSGSSYNEQFF. CDR3 coding DNA: TGCGCCAGCAGCGCGCTTAGCGGGAGCTCCTACAATGAGCAGTTCTTC. The V call is TRBV5-1, the J call TRBJ2-1; 9 bases map to TRBD2. The CDR3 runs to 16 residues. Looked up from germline, CDR1 is SGHRS and CDR2 is YFSETQ. Germline trimming cut 4 bases from V and 0 bases from J; bases unmatched to any gene: 5.

The gene calls are TRBV19 and TRBJ1-5; tentative D call: TRBD1 (5 bases). Germline CDR1 is LNHDA and CDR2 is SQIVND (reference sequence). V lost 6 bases to trimming and J lost 0 bases, with 12 bases between them. This CDR3 has 15 residues. The CDR3: CASRRDGLSNQPQHF. The CDR3 DNA follows: TGTGCCAGTAGAAGGGACGGACTTAGCAATCAGCCCCAGCATTTT.

The CDR3 is CAISADRLSSYEQYF. CDR3 DNA: TGTGCCATCAGCGCAGACAGGTTGAGCTCCTACGAGCAGTACTTC. The V gene is TRBV10-3, the J gene TRBJ2-7, with D possibly TRBD1 on 6 matching bases. V was pared by 6 bases and J by 0 bases, with 15 bases between. There are 15 residues in the CDR3. The germline V gene encodes CDR1 ENHRY and CDR2 SYGVKD.

The genes are TRBV19 and TRBJ1-5, with D uncertain. Germline V gene sequence: CDR1 LNHDA, CDR2 SQIVND (reference sequence). The CDR3 has 13 residues. Trimming stripped 5 bases from V and 9 bases from J, with 14 bases between. The CDR3 nucleotides read TGTGCCAGTAGTTTAAGGTCTAGGCGGCCCCAGCATTTT. This translates into CASSLRSRRPQHF.

This chain uses TRBV5-1 with TRBJ2-4, with 8 bases matching TRBD1. This CDR3 has 14 residues. V lost 0 bases to trimming and J lost 8 bases; unmatched junction nucleotides: 4. Germline V gives CDR1 SGHRS, CDR2 YFSETQ. CDR3 DNA sequence: TGCGCCAGCAGCTTGGCTATACAGGGGGACATTCAGTACTTC. Translation: CASSLAIQGDIQYF. Filled out from reference TRBV5-1 and TRBJ2-4, the complete variable domain reads KAGVTQTPRYLIKTRGQQVTLSCSPISGHRSVSWYQQTPGQGLQFLFEYFSETQRNKGNFPGRFSGRQFSNSRSEMNVSTLELGDSALYLCASSLAIQGDIQYFGAGTRLSVL.

The chain has TRBV6-1 and TRBJ2-3; 7 bases line up with TRBD1. Trimming removed 1 base from V and 2 bases from J; junction bases left unmatched: 3. This CDR3 comprises 15 residues. Per the germline V gene, CDR1 is MNHNS and CDR2 is SASEGT. DNA of the CDR3: TGTGCCAGCAGTGAAGAGGGGACAGTCACAGATACGCAGTATTTT. The encoded protein is CASSEEGTVTDTQYF.

V gene TRBV6-5 combines with J gene TRBJ1-6; the D is unclear. This CDR3 region has 15 residues. Between the trimmed V and J ends, which lost 4 bases and 7 bases, there was a span of 14 bases. Looked up from germline, CDR1 is MNHEY and CDR2 is SVGAGI. CDR3 sequence (DNA): TGTGCCAGCAGTTTATATGGGGATCGGAATTCACCCCTCCACTTT. Translated, it gives CASSLYGDRNSPLHF.

This clone occurred once. In nucleotides, the CDR3 is TGCGCCAGCAGCTTGGGATTTGCCCAAGGGGACCTCGAGCAGTACTTC. Protein product: CASSLGFAQGDLEQYF. V gene TRBV5-1 combines with J gene TRBJ2-7, with D possibly called TRBD1 or TRBD2 (5 bases each). This CDR3 has 16 amino acids. The germline V and J ends were trimmed by 0 bases and 6 bases, with 19 bases remaining between them. CDR1 and CDR2 (germline): SGHRS, YFSETQ.

The rearrangement uses TRBV19 and TRBJ2-2; unclear D gene. The V end was cut by 5 bases, the J end by 4 bases, with 14 bases between. From germline, CDR1 is LNHDA and CDR2 SQIVND (reference sequence). The CDR3 runs to 15 residues. The CDR3 DNA reads as TGTGCCAGTAGTGTAGGAAACATCCCCACCGGGGAGCTGTTTTTT. As protein: CASSVGNIPTGELFF.

The chain couples TRBV29-1 to TRBJ1-3, with D uncertain. Between the trimmed V and J ends, which lost 4 bases and 4 bases, there was a span of 11 bases. CDR1 is SQVTM, CDR2 ANQGSEA, per germline. The CDR3 runs to 13 residues. The CDR3 nucleotides read TGCAGCGTTGCACAGTTGGGGGGAAACACCATATATTTT. Its translation is CSVAQLGGNTIYF.

The rearrangement joins TRBV7-9 to TRBJ1-3; TRBD1 is a possible D gene (5 bases). V dropped 5 bases and J dropped 3 bases, with 8 bases sitting between them. In germline, CDR1 is SEHNR, CDR2 FQNEAQ (reference sequence). The CDR3 is made up of 13 amino acids. The CDR3 bases are TGTGCCAGCAGCGGGGGGGTTGGAAACACCATATATTTT. Its protein is CASSGGVGNTIYF.

The chain uses TRBV5-1 and TRBJ2-1, with 7 bases that match TRBD2. The CDR3 runs to 15 residues. Germline V lookup: CDR1 SGHRS, CDR2 YFSETQ. V lost 0 bases to trimming and J lost 6 bases; unmatched junction nucleotides: 6. In DNA form, the CDR3 reads TGCGCCAGCAGCTTGGATCTAGCGGTCGCCAATGAGCAGTTCTTC. Translation gives CASSLDLAVANEQFF.